Below, 13 T cell receptor beta chains from the same sample are listed, as sequenced in a study of cytomegalovirus exposure and HLA in healthy donors. The primer mix had 60 Vbeta and 13 Jbeta primers. TCRdb's table, derived via immunoSEQ multiplex PCR, lists solely in-frame clones and lacks some. This table holds over 110,000 clones, around 80% found once. The source material was PBMCs. The receptors originated from a woman aged 45-65 years in good health and CMV-seropositive.

The rearrangement links TRBV19 to TRBJ1-6, with TRBD1 matching over 8 bases. CDR1 LNHDA and CDR2 SQIVND come from the germline V gene (reference sequence). Unmatched junction bases numbered 8, after V lost 6 bases and J lost 10 bases. There are 14 residues in the CDR3. The CDR3 bases are TGTGCCAGTAGCGTTACAGGGGGTGGGTCACCCCTCCACTTT. Protein: CASSVTGGGSPLHF.

The chain uses TRBV30 and TRBJ1-3; tentative D call: TRBD1 (6 bases). Trimming pared 4 bases from V and 0 bases from J, leaving 13 bases between. CDR1 is GTSNPN and CDR2 is SVGIG in the germline V gene (reference sequence). The CDR3 sequence is 15 residues long. This CDR3 reads CAWMPGRGSGNTIYF. The CDR3 region has the DNA TGTGCCTGGATGCCGGGCAGGGGCTCTGGAAACACCATATATTTT.

This clone was observed a few times. J is TRBJ1-2 and V is TRBV29-1, with D possibly matching TRBD1 (5 bases). With 0 bases removed from V and 3 bases from J, the gap between germline ends came to 8 bases. Germline V gene data show CDR1 as SQVTM and CDR2 as ANQGSEA. This CDR3 region has 13 residues. The CDR3, as DNA: TGCAGCGTTGAAGAGGTGGGGCACTATGGCTACACCTTC. It yields the protein CSVEEVGHYGYTF.

This chain links TRBV11-2 with TRBJ2-7; 8 bases fit TRBD2. Trimming at V came to 2 bases and at J to 5 bases, leaving 8 bases not matched to a gene. The germline gives CDR1 SGHAT, CDR2 FQNNGV. This CDR3 has 15 residues. The CDR3 bases are TGTGCCAGCAGCTTACTCGGGACTAGGGAGGACGAGCAGTACTTC. Its translation is CASSLLGTREDEQYF.

This clone has a handful of counts. This chain links TRBV19 with TRBJ1-1; D is possibly TRBD1 (5 bases). Trimming shortened V by 3 bases and J by 4 bases, and 12 bases separated the two germline ends. CDR1 is LNHDA, CDR2 SQIVND, per germline (reference sequence). CDR3 length: 14 residues. CDR3 in amino acids: CASSMPGGSTEAFF. The CDR3 DNA sequence: TGTGCCAGTAGTATGCCGGGGGGTAGCACTGAAGCTTTCTTT. The full variable domain, its missing parts supplied by reference TRBV19 and TRBJ1-1, is DGGITQSPKYLFRKEGQNVTLSCEQNLNHDAMYWYRQDPGQGLRLIYYSQIVNDFQKGDIAEGYSVSREKKESFPLTVTSAQKNPTAFYLCASSMPGGSTEAFFGQGTRLTVV.

The rearrangement joins TRBV7-2 to TRBJ1-2; D remains ambiguous. This CDR3 spans 16 amino acids. V shed 0 bases and J shed 6 bases, with 17 bases lying between them. Germline V gene data show CDR1 as SGHTA and CDR2 as FQGNSA. The CDR3 is CASSLAVVGRVDGYTF. The CDR3 DNA sequence: TGTGCCAGCAGCTTAGCGGTAGTGGGGAGGGTTGATGGCTACACCTTC.

This chain links TRBV30 with TRBJ2-5; 10 nucleotides line up with TRBD1. The V gene's germline CDR1 is GTSNPN and CDR2 SVGIG (reference sequence). Unmatched junction bases numbered 8, after V lost 0 bases and J lost 4 bases. The CDR3 consists of 16 residues. The CDR3 DNA follows: TGTGCCTGGAGTGTTCTACCGGGACAGGGGAGAGAGACCCAGTACTTC. Its translation is CAWSVLPGQGRETQYF. Supplemented by reference TRBV30 and TRBJ2-5, the full variable domain reads SQTIHQWPATLVQPVGSPLSLECTVEGTSNPNLYWYRQAAGRGLQLLFYSVGIGQISSEVPQNLSASRPQDRQFILSSKKLLLSDSGFYLCAWSVLPGQGRETQYFGPGTRLLVL.

The rearrangement links TRBV29-1 to TRBJ1-2; 11 nucleotides line up with TRBD1. Trimming cost V 4 bases and J 4 bases; bases outside gene matches: 2. The CDR3 runs 13 residues. The germline gives CDR1 SQVTM, CDR2 ANQGSEA. CDR3 sequence reads: CSVGTGGSYGYTF. The CDR3 DNA sequence: TGCAGCGTTGGGACAGGGGGCAGCTATGGCTACACCTTC.

This chain joins TRBV4-3 and TRBJ2-1; 11 nucleotides agree with TRBD2. V shed 1 base, J shed 7 bases, and the junction held 6 bases outside the gene matches. The CDR3 sequence is 16 residues long. Looked up from germline, CDR1 is LGHNA and CDR2 is YSLEER. For the CDR3, the DNA is TGCGCCAGCAGCCAAGTTGGGACTAGCGGCCCGAATGAGCAGTTCTTC. Its translation: CASSQVGTSGPNEQFF.

The gene calls are TRBV21-1 and TRBJ1-1. TRBV21-1 is classified as a pseudogene. The CDR3 contains 16 residues. The DNA for the CDR3 is TGTGCCAGCAGCCCTGGGATCAGCGGGGTTGACACTGAAGCTTTCTTT. Its translation: CASSPGISGVDTEAFF.

The rearrangement joins TRBV5-1 to TRBJ1-1; 10 bases line up with TRBD1. The V gene's germline CDR1 is SGHRS and CDR2 YFSETQ. This CDR3 has 18 amino acids. The V gene end was trimmed by 1 base and the J gene end by 3 bases; junction bases not matched to a gene: 12. The CDR3 bases are TGCGCCAGCAGCTTGCGAGGACAGGGGGACGATTGGCACACTGAAGCTTTCTTT. It encodes CASSLRGQGDDWHTEAFF.

The rearrangement uses TRBV7-2 and TRBJ2-7, with D perhaps matching TRBD1 (6 bases). Germline CDR1 SGHTA, CDR2 FQGNSA. V lost 0 bases and J 3 bases, leaving 15 bases between the germline ends. The CDR3 totals 16 residues. CDR3 coding DNA: TGTGCCAGCAGCTTAGCGTCGGCAGGGGCCTACTACGAGCAGTACTTC. Translating it yields CASSLASAGAYYEQYF. The complete variable domain, with remaining parts taken from reference TRBV7-2 and TRBJ2-7, reads GAGVSQSPSNKVTEKGKDVELRCDPISGHTALYWYRQSLGQGLEFLIYFQGNSAPDKSGLPSDRFSAERTGGSVSTLTIQRTQQEDSAVYLCASSLASAGAYYEQYFGPGTRLTVT.

The rearrangement links TRBV14 to TRBJ2-5, with 7 bases aligning to TRBD1. V trimming: 6 bases; J trimming: 3 bases; junction bases outside the gene matches: 4. The CDR3 is 13 residues long. The germline V gene encodes CDR1 SGHDN and CDR2 FVKESK. CDR3 amino acids: CASRLTGEETQYF. CDR3 DNA sequence: TGTGCCAGCAGACTCACAGGGGAAGAGACCCAGTACTTC.